The next 12 T cell receptor beta chains were all read from a single sample in a study of OX40 agonist ivuxolimab in advanced cancers. The data were produced by immunoSEQ multiplex PCR, yet TCRdb's version contains in-frame clones alone and is incomplete. The profile shows just over 95,000 clones, roughly 84% of them singletons. This material consisted of CD4+ or CD8+ T cells sorted from blood, taken in a trial of the OX40 agonist ivuxolimab. The receptors were sampled from an adult with an advanced solid tumor such as melanoma, head and neck, liver or kidney cancer.

This chain joins TRBV5-1 and TRBJ2-7; D is perhaps TRBD1 (6 bases). Trimming removed 2 bases from V and 6 bases from J, with 18 bases in between. The CDR3 loop spans 15 amino acids. Germline-derived CDR1 and CDR2 are SGHRS and YFSETQ. Written as DNA, the CDR3 is TGCGCCAGCAGCTTTGGGACACCCCCTCCATCCGAGCAGTACTTC. This translates into CASSFGTPPPSEQYF.

This clone was observed a single time. The J gene is TRBJ2-7, the V gene TRBV7-3; 7 nucleotides align to TRBD1. The CDR3 loop spans 16 amino acids. Germline CDR1 SGHTA, CDR2 FQGTGA. With V trimmed by 2 bases and J by 2 bases, 9 bases remained unmatched. In nucleotides, the CDR3 is TGTGCCAGCAGCTTAGCAGGCACAGGGGAAGCCTACGAGCAGTACTTC. It yields the protein CASSLAGTGEAYEQYF.

The V gene is TRBV7-2, the J gene TRBJ2-5; 13 bases are a match to TRBD2. After removal of 6 bases from V and 3 bases from J, the junction contained 4 bases not matched to a gene. There are 15 residues in the CDR3. The germline V gene has CDR1 SGHTA and CDR2 FQGNSA. The CDR3 DNA sequence: TGTGCCAGCAGTCCCGGACTAGCGGGAGAAGAGACCCAGTACTTC. It yields the protein CASSPGLAGEETQYF.

V usage is TRBV7-2 and J usage is TRBJ1-1; TRBD1 might be the D (5 bases). Trimming removed 3 bases at V and 7 bases at J, with 9 bases between. The germline CDR1 and CDR2 sequences are SGHTA and FQGNSA. The CDR3 spans 12 residues. The CDR3 sequence: CASSFGTSEAFF. The CDR3, as DNA: TGTGCCAGCAGCTTCGGGACGAGTGAAGCTTTCTTT.

The chain is built from TRBV6-5 and TRBJ1-3; no clear D gene. V was trimmed by 7 bases and J by 1 base, leaving 2 bases between them. Looked up from germline, CDR1 is MNHEY and CDR2 is SVGAGI. The CDR3 is made up of 11 amino acids. The CDR3 DNA follows: TGTGCCAGCATGTCTGGAAACACCATATATTTT. Residues: CASMSGNTIYF.

In DNA form, the CDR3 reads TGTGCCAGCAGCCAAGAACTAGCGGGAGGGGATACGCAGTATTTT. It is translated as CASSQELAGGDTQYF. This chain joins TRBV4-2 and TRBJ2-3; 13 bases align to TRBD2. Germline trimming cut 0 bases from V and 6 bases from J; bases unmatched to any gene: 0. Germline CDR1 is LGHNA and CDR2 is YNFKEQ. CDR3 length equals 15 residues.

The CDR3 region has the DNA TGTGCCAGCAGTCGCGGGGTCAATCAGCCCCAGCATTTT. Its translation is CASSRGVNQPQHF. This rearrangement joins TRBV6-5 to TRBJ1-5; unclear D gene. The CDR3 is 13 residues long. The V gene's germline CDR1 is MNHEY and CDR2 SVGAGI. The V gene lost 5 bases and the J gene lost 3 bases, with 8 bases spanning the gap.

This clone has only one observation. V and J are TRBV9 and TRBJ2-1; 7 bases are shared with TRBD2. The germline V gene has CDR1 SGDLS and CDR2 YYNGEE. After removal of 4 bases from V and 7 bases from J, the junction contained 11 bases not matched to a gene. This CDR3 region has 15 residues. The CDR3 DNA follows: TGTGCCAGCAGCTCAGCGGGCGGGAGAGGGAATGAGCAGTTCTTC. Protein: CASSSAGGRGNEQFF.

CDR3 in DNA: TGTGCCAGCAGTTTATCAGACTCAGATACGCAGTATTTT. Its translation is CASSLSDSDTQYF. V and J are TRBV28 and TRBJ2-3, with D hard to call. Looked up from germline, CDR1 is MDHEN and CDR2 is SYDVKM. Between the trimmed V and J ends, which lost 1 base and 4 bases, there was a span of 6 bases. The CDR3 sequence is 13 residues long.

This rearrangement joins TRBV7-9 to TRBJ1-1; 8 positions agree with TRBD1. V lost 5 bases and J lost 3; bases outside the gene matches: 2. CDR3 length: 13 residues. Germline V gene data show CDR1 as SEHNR and CDR2 as FQNEAQ (reference sequence). DNA of the CDR3: TGTGCCAGCAGCCCGGACAGGGACACTGAAGCTTTCTTT. Translating gives CASSPDRDTEAFF.

The genes are TRBV6-6 and TRBJ2-5; TRBD2 matches at 8 bases. The CDR3 sequence is 16 residues long. Per germline, CDR1 MNHNY and CDR2 SVGAGI (reference sequence). V shed 8 bases and J 3 bases; nucleotides not matched to a gene: 14. CDR3 region: CASSRGGQNTEETQYF. DNA of the CDR3: TGTGCCAGCTCTCGGGGGGGCCAAAACACCGAAGAGACCCAGTACTTC.

The chain recombines TRBV7-2 with TRBJ1-1, with D unclear. The CDR3 is made up of 12 amino acids. V was pared by 3 bases and J by 6 bases, with 8 bases between. Germline V gene sequence: CDR1 SGHTA, CDR2 FQGNSA. The DNA for the CDR3 is TGTGCCAGCAGCTTGCGCGGGGCTGAAGCTTTCTTT. It specifies CASSLRGAEAFF.